These T cell receptor beta chains were read from a single sample in a study of cytotoxic CD8 clonotypes in ibrutinib-treated CLL. Measured with immunoSEQ multiplex PCR; TCRdb has only the in-frame clones, and not every one. The sample has about 92,000 clones, 60% to 80% seen once; the top ten hold around 23%. The material was PBMCs, obtained after 24 months of ibrutinib treatment. The receptor source for this set is a human donor with chronic lymphocytic leukemia. Both conserved end residues are part of each CDR3. A D gene is named only where the DNA matches it firmly. Clone size is shown for a subset of rows, as once, few, many or a class of expanded clone.

j_call	cdr3_length	clone_size	v_call	d_call	cdr3_nt	cdr3_aa
TRBJ1-2	14	NA	TRBV27	NA	TGTGCCAGCAGTCCTAGACAAACTAACTATGGCTACACCTTC	CASSPRQTNYGYTF
TRBJ2-1	16	NA	TRBV2	TRBD2	TGTGCCAGCATTACTAGCGGGAGCAGCTCCTACAATGAGCAGTTCTTC	CASITSGSSSYNEQFF
TRBJ2-5	15	NA	TRBV4-1	NA	TGCGCCAGCAGCCAAGAGGGCAGGGAGTGGGAGACCCAGTACTTC	CASSQEGREWETQYF
TRBJ1-1	15	once	TRBV28	NA	TGTGCCAGCAGTTTAAGCGGGGGGCTGGACACTGAAGCTTTCTTT	CASSLSGGLDTEAFF
TRBJ2-1	11	NA	TRBV30	NA	TGTGCCTGGAGTGAAGTATATGAGCAGTTCTTC	CAWSEVYEQFF
TRBJ1-2	13	NA	TRBV7-3	NA	TGTGCCAGCAGCGCCCAGACTTACTATGGCTACACCTTC	CASSAQTYYGYTF
TRBJ2-7	14	NA	TRBV18	NA	TGTGCCAGCTCACCCGACAGGAGCTCCTACGAGCAGTACTTC	CASSPDRSSYEQYF
TRBJ2-3	16	many	TRBV5-1	TRBD2	TGCGCCAGCAGCTATTCTAGCGGTTCTAGCACAGATACGCAGTATTTT	CASSYSSGSSTDTQYF
TRBJ1-5	14	NA	TRBV7-9	NA	TGTGCCAGCAGCCGGGACCATAGCAATCAGCCCCAGCATTTT	CASSRDHSNQPQHF
TRBJ2-1	12	NA	TRBV10-2	NA	TGCGCCAGCAGCGAACAAGTCGGTGAGCAGTTCTTC	CASSEQVGEQFF
TRBJ2-7	14	NA	TRBV28	NA	TGTGCCAGCAGTTTGACCGGAGTCTCCTACGAGCAGTACTTC	CASSLTGVSYEQYF
TRBJ1-6	15	NA	TRBV7-9	NA	TGTGCCAGCAGCGCAGGGTTGGGACCTAATTCACCCCTCCACTTT	CASSAGLGPNSPLHF
TRBJ2-5	12	few	TRBV10-3	TRBD1	TGTGCCATCAAAGGGGGCGAGGAGACCCAGTACTTC	CAIKGGEETQYF
TRBJ2-3	17	NA	TRBV27	NA	TGTGCCAGCAGTTTTTCAGGGCCATCCGGGGGCACAGATACGCAGTATTTT	CASSFSGPSGGTDTQYF
TRBJ2-3	16	NA	TRBV4-1	NA	TGCGCCAGCAGCCAAGTAAAGGGGTTCAGGTCAGATACGCAGTATTTT	CASSQVKGFRSDTQYF
TRBJ2-3	15	NA	TRBV6-1	TRBD2	TGTGCCAGCAGTGATGAGTGGGGGGGTACAGATACGCAGTATTTT	CASSDEWGGTDTQYF
TRBJ2-3	15	NA	TRBV7-2	NA	TGTGCCAGCAGCCCTCGGACCCCATTTGGAGATACGCAGTATTTT	CASSPRTPFGDTQYF
TRBJ2-7	13	NA	TRBV5-6	NA	TGTGCCAGCAGCAACTTTATCTCCTACGAGCAGTACTTC	CASSNFISYEQYF
TRBJ2-1	14	NA	TRBV5-1	NA	TGCGCCAGCAGCCAAGCGGACTCCTACAATGAGCAGTTCTTC	CASSQADSYNEQFF
TRBJ2-7	15	NA	TRBV19	TRBD2	TGTGCCAGTAGTAGCGGGGGAACTGATGTCTACGAGCAGTACTTC	CASSSGGTDVYEQYF
TRBJ1-1	18	NA	TRBV19	NA	TGTGCCAGTAGAATCCTTTATAAGGCCAGCAGCATGAACACTGAAGCTTTCTTT	CASRILYKASSMNTEAFF
TRBJ1-2	15	NA	TRBV7-3	TRBD1	TGTGCCAGCAGCTTAGGGGACAGGGGGATGGATGGCTACACCTTC	CASSLGDRGMDGYTF
TRBJ1-5	16	NA	TRBV2	NA	TGTGCCAGCAGTGAATTGGGGACGGCCCAGGGCCAGCCCCAGCATTTT	CASSELGTAQGQPQHF
TRBJ1-5	14	NA	TRBV19	NA	TGTGCCAGTAGTATAGCTGTTAGCAATCAGCCCCAGCATTTT	CASSIAVSNQPQHF
TRBJ1-1	12	few	TRBV7-9	NA	TGTGCCAGCAGCGGCAATACAGGTGAAGCTTTCTTT	CASSGNTGEAFF
TRBJ1-5	16	NA	TRBV6-6	NA	TGTGCCAGCAGTTATTCCCAAGGGTATAGCAATCAGCCCCAGCATTTT	CASSYSQGYSNQPQHF
TRBJ2-6	15	NA	TRBV29-1	NA	TGCAGCGCAGGCGACTATAACTCTGGGGCCAACGTCCTGACTTTC	CSAGDYNSGANVLTF
TRBJ2-4	12	NA	TRBV14	NA	TGTGCCAGCAGCCGACAGGAGAACATTCAGTACTTC	CASSRQENIQYF
TRBJ1-5	20	NA	TRBV7-3	NA	TGTGCCAGCAGCTTAACGTTATCACACGGGACCCGGGATATTGATCAGCCCCAGCATTTT	CASSLTLSHGTRDIDQPQHF
TRBJ2-7	14	NA	TRBV6-6	TRBD2	TGTGCCAGCAGTATATTAGCGGGGGGGGGCGAGCAGTACTTC	CASSILAGGGEQYF
TRBJ1-3	14	NA	TRBV6-5	NA	TGTGCCAGCAGCCGAGGGGGTTTAGGAAACACCATATATTTT	CASSRGGLGNTIYF
TRBJ2-1	19	NA	TRBV11-2	TRBD2	TGTGCCAGCAGCTTACACGGACTAGCTCCCTTGGGCTCCTACAATGAGCAGTTCTTC	CASSLHGLAPLGSYNEQFF
TRBJ1-2	14	few	TRBV7-2	NA	TGTGCCAGCAGAAAACGAGGGGGGGACTATGGCTACACCTTC	CASRKRGGDYGYTF
TRBJ2-7	13	once	TRBV6-1	NA	TGTGCCAGCAGGGGTAGTGGGATCTACGAGCAGTACTTC	CASRGSGIYEQYF
TRBJ2-4	15	NA	TRBV12-2	NA	TGTGCAAGTCGCTTTGGGCCGGGGGACAAAAACATTCAGTACTTC	CASRFGPGDKNIQYF
TRBJ1-1	14	NA	TRBV9	TRBD1	TGTGCCAGCAGCTTAACAGGGGGCTCCACTGAAGCTTTCTTT	CASSLTGGSTEAFF
TRBJ2-1	16	NA	TRBV28	NA	TGTGCCAGCAGTTCTATTAGCCCTCGCTTGGTCAATGAGCAGTTCTTC	CASSSISPRLVNEQFF
TRBJ1-2	12	NA	TRBV5-1	NA	TGCGCCAGCAGCTTGGCCGGGGATGGCTACACCTTC	CASSLAGDGYTF
TRBJ1-4	14	NA	TRBV19	NA	TGTGCCAGTAGTATTAGCAGGGGACGAGAAAAACTGTTTTTT	CASSISRGREKLFF
TRBJ2-1	15	NA	TRBV2	TRBD1	TGTGCCAGCAGCGAGTACAGGGGTACCTACAATGAGCAGTTCTTC	CASSEYRGTYNEQFF
TRBJ1-4	14	NA	TRBV5-1	NA	TGCGCCAGCAGCCCCGCGAGGGGTAATGAAAAACTGTTTTTT	CASSPARGNEKLFF
TRBJ2-7	14	NA	TRBV14	NA	TGTGCCAGCAGCCGAGACTGGCTCCTCCACGAGCAGTACTTC	CASSRDWLLHEQYF